What follows describes a single T cell receptor beta chain. These data belong to a study of blood T cell repertoires in COVID-19. The overall study: The analysed material was cDNA or gDNA that came from T cells, B-cell-depleted T cells, or PBMCs.

As processed by the authors: Estimates of nucleated cell counts were drawn from the amplification of reference gene primers. Here immunoSEQ multiplex PCR was the method, and the copy in TCRdb shows in-frame clones only, minus some. For V, J and clone size, that table is used; D and trimming come from the DNA. The sample consists of 70,000 to 95,000 clones, over 85% of them appearing once. This TCR derives from a man aged 50 or older with acute or convalescent COVID-19. Sequencing input: peripheral blood.

CDR3 protein: CATSGPGLIADTQYF. CDR3 nucleotides: TGTGCCACCAGTGGTCCAGGGTTAATTGCAGATACGCAGTATTTT. This chain connects TRBV24-1 to TRBJ2-3; D is possibly TRBD1 (5 bases). Trimming removed 5 bases from V and 4 bases from J, with 15 bases in between. The CDR3 covers 15 residues. Germline V gives CDR1 KGHDR, CDR2 SFDVKD.